The entry below gives a single T cell receptor (beta chain) sequence along with its context. This record belongs to a study of blood T cell repertoires in COVID-19. Across the study: Sites across the United States, Italy and Spain contributed samples from acute and convalescent COVID-19. In each case, the material was cDNA or gDNA derived from T cells, B-cell-depleted T cells, or PBMCs.

The CDR3 contains 16 residues. Germline values: CDR1 SGHVS, CDR2 FQNEAQ. Trimming removed 3 bases from V and 4 bases from J, with 16 bases in between. In the authors' workflow: For nucleated cells, counts were estimated from reference gene primer amplification. The repertoire was sequenced with immunoSEQ multiplex PCR; TCRdb's copy has only in-frame clones and lacks some. Clone size and the V and J calls come from that table; the DNA yielded D and trimming. In the table there are 130,000 or so clones, roughly 86% of which are singletons. This TCR was sampled from an older woman with acute or convalescent COVID-19. The chain couples TRBV7-8 to TRBJ1-5; a weak D match, TRBD1 (5 bases). Sequencing input: peripheral blood. The CDR3 loop is CASSFYAGMGNQPQHF. CDR3 coding DNA: TGTGCCAGCAGCTTCTATGCAGGGATGGGTAATCAGCCCCAGCATTTT.